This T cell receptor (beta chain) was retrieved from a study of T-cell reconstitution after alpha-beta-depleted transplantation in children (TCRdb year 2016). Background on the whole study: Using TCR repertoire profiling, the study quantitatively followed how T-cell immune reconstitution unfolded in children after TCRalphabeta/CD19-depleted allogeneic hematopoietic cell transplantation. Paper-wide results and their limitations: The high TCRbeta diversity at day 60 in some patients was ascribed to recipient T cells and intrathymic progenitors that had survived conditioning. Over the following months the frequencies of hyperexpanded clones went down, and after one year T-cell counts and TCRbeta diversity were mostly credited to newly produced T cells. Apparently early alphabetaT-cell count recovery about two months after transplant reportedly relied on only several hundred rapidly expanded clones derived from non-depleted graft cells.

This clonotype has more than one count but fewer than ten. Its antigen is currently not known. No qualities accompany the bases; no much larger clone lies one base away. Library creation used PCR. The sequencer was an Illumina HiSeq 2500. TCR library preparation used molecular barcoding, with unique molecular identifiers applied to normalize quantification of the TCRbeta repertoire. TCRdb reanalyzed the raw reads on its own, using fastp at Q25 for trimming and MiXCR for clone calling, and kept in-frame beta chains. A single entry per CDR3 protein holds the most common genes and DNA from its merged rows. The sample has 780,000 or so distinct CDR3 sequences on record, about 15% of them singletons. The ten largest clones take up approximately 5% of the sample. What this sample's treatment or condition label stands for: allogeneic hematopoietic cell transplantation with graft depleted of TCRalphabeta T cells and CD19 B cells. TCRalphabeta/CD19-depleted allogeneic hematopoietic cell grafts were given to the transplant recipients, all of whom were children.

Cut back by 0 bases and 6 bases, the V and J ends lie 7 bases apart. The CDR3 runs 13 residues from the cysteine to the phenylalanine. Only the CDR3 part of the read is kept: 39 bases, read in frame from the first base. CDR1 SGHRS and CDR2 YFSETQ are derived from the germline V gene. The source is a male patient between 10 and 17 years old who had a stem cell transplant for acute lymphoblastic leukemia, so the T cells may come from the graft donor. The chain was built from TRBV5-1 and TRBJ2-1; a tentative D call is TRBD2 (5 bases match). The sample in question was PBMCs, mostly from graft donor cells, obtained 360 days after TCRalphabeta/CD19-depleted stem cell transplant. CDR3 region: CASSLELANEQFF. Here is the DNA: TGCGCCAGCAGCTTGGAGCTAGCCAATGAGCAGTTCTTC. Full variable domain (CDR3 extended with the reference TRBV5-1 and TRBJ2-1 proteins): KAGVTQTPRYLIKTRGQQVTLSCSPISGHRSVSWYQQTPGQGLQFLFEYFSETQRNKGNFPGRFSGRQFSNSRSEMNVSTLELGDSALYLCASSLELANEQFFGPGTRLTVL.